This section outlines one T cell receptor beta chain sequence together with its context. This entry comes from a study of blood T cell dynamics during melanoma immunotherapy. Trimming took 3 bases from V and 12 from J, leaving 27 bases between them. Per germline, CDR1 SGHDN and CDR2 FVKESK. The CDR3 totals 17 residues. Time point: pre-treatment baseline. Some clones are missing from TCRdb's copy, which holds only in-frame ones; the method was immunoSEQ multiplex PCR. This table holds about 13,000 clones, nearly 90% found once. This sequence joins TRBV14 and TRBJ2-1; a weak D match, TRBD1 (6 bases). The sequence was collected from a human donor with melanoma. Sequencing used blood, obtained from a patient treated with checkpoint blockade. This CDR3 reads CASSHRLGAEPKDGQFF. CDR3 bases: TGTGCCAGCAGCCACAGGTTGGGGGCCGAGCCCAAAGACGGGCAGTTCTTC. Using reference TRBV14 and TRBJ2-1 for the parts outside the CDR3, the full variable domain is EAGVTQFPSHSVIEKGQTVTLRCDPISGHDNLYWYRRVMGKEIKFLLHFVKESKQDESGMPNNRFLAERTGGTYSTLKVQPAELEDSGVYFCASSHRLGAEPKDGQFFGPGTRLTVL.